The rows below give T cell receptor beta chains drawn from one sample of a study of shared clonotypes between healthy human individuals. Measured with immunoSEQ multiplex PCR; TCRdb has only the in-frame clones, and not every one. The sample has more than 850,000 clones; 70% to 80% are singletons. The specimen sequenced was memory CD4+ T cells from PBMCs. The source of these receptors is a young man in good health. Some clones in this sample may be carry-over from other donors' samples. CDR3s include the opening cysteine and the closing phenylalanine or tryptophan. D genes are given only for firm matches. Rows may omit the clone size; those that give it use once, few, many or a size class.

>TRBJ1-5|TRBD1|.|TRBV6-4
TGTGCCAGCGGGGACAGGGGGAAGGGAAAAGTTGGTACGGCCCAGCATTTT
CASGDRGKGKVGTAQHF
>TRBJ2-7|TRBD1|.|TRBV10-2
TGCGCCAGCAGGGGGACAGGGGCTAGGGGGGAGCAGTACTTC
CASRGTGARGEQYF
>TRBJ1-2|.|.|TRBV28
TGTGCCAGTACCCGAGATCTACATGGCTACACCTTC
CASTRDLHGYTF
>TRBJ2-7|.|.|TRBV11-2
TGTGCCAGCAGTTCATACTCCTACGAGCAGTACTTC
CASSSYSYEQYF
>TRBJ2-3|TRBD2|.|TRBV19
TGTGCCAGTAGTCTCCCGGGACTAAGCACAGATACGCAGTATTTT
CASSLPGLSTDTQYF
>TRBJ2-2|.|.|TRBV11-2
TGTGCCAGCAGCCTACTCAAGACCAGGGGCACCGGGGAGCTGTTTTTT
CASSLLKTRGTGELFF
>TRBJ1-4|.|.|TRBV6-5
TGTGCCAGCAGCCCCCCAGGGGCCGGAAGAGAAAAACTGTTTTTT
CASSPPGAGREKLFF
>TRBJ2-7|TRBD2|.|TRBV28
TGTGCCAGCAGTTTCGTATCGGGACTAGCAGTCAATACCTACGAGCAGTACTTC
CASSFVSGLAVNTYEQYF
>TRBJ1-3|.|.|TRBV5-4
TGTGCCAGCAGCCCTGGACGTAACTCTGGAAACACCATATATTTT
CASSPGRNSGNTIYF
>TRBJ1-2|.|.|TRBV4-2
TGTGCCAGCAGCCAAGACGGGTTTACAGGCTATGGCTACACCTTC
CASSQDGFTGYGYTF
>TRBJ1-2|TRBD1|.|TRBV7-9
TGTGCCAGCAGCCAGGGGGCCGGCTATGGCTACACCTTC
CASSQGAGYGYTF
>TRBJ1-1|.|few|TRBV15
TGTGCCACCAGCAGAGGGGATCGGTGGACTGAAGCTTTCTTT
CATSRGDRWTEAFF
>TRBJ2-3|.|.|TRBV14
TGTGCCAGCAGCCAAGATTGGAGGGGAGCGCAGTATTTT
CASSQDWRGAQYF
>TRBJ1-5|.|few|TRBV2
TGTGCCAGCAGTGGGACAGACAATCAGCCCCAGCATTTT
CASSGTDNQPQHF
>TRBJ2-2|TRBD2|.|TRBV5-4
TGTGCCAGCAGCTCCGGGACTAGCGGGAGCACCGGGGAGCTGTTTTTT
CASSSGTSGSTGELFF
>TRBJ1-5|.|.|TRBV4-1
TGCGCCAGCAGCCAAGTTATTAGTTTAAGGTCCGGTCAGCCCCAGCATTTT
CASSQVISLRSGQPQHF
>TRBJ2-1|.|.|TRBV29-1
TGCAGCGTTGCGGAGTTCTCCTACAATGAGCAGTTCTTC
CSVAEFSYNEQFF
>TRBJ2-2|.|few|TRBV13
TGTGCCAGCAGCATACGGCGGGGCACCGGGGAGCTGTTTTTT
CASSIRRGTGELFF
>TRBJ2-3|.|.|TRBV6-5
TGTGCCAGCAGTCCCACCGGGGATACGCAGTATTTT
CASSPTGDTQYF
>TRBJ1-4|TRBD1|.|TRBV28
TGTGCCACTCTTACCACTGGGACAGTTGAACTGTTTTTT
CATLTTGTVELFF
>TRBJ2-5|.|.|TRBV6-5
TGTGCCAGCAGTCGGACTGTCGCCGAGACCCAGTACTTC
CASSRTVAETQYF
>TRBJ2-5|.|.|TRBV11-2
TGTGCCAGCAGCCGGGGGACGAGGGATCTCCTTACCCAAGAGACCCAGTACTTC
CASSRGTRDLLTQETQYF
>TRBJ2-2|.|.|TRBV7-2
TGTGCCAGCAGCTTAGTTCGAGCTAGGAACACCGGGGAGCTGTTTTTT
CASSLVRARNTGELFF
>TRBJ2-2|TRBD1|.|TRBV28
TGTGCCAGCAGCGGCAACACCCGGACAGGGGCAATCACCGGGGAGCTGTTTTTT
CASSGNTRTGAITGELFF
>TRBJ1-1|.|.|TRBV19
TGTGCCAGTAGTATTGGGGGGTATAACACTGAAGCTTTCTTT
CASSIGGYNTEAFF
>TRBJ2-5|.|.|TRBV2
TGTGCCAGCAGTGAAGCGTCGGGAGAGGGGGTTTCGGGAGAGACCCAGTACTTC
CASSEASGEGVSGETQYF
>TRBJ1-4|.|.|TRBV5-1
TGCGCCAGCAGCTACAACGGACAGCCGAATGAAAAACTGTTTTTT
CASSYNGQPNEKLFF
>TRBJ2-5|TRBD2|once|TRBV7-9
TGTGCCAGCAGCATTCCCCGCGGTAGCGGGAGCGGGGAGACCCAGTACTTC
CASSIPRGSGSGETQYF
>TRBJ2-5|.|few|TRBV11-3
TGTGCCAGCAGCTTAGAAGGTGGAGGTGGTGAGACCCAGTACTTC
CASSLEGGGGETQYF
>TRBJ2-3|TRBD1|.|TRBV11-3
TGTGCCAGCAGTTCAGGGACAGGGGGCTTGAGCACAGATACGCAGTATTTT
CASSSGTGGLSTDTQYF
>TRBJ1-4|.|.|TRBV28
TGTGCCAGCAGTGCCAGGGATGAAAAACTGTTTTTT
CASSARDEKLFF
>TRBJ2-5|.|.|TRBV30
TGTGCCTGGAGTGCTAGGACTTTACAAGAGACCCAGTACTTC
CAWSARTLQETQYF
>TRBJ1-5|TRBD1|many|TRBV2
TGTGCCAGCAGATTGACAGGGGTTCAGCCCCAGCATTTT
CASRLTGVQPQHF
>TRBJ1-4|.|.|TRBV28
TGTGCCAGCAGGCGGGACCCGGGGAAGGAAAAACTGTTTTTT
CASRRDPGKEKLFF
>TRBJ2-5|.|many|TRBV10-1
TGCGCCAGCAGTGCTCTGAGCGGGTGGAAAGAGACCCAGTACTTC
CASSALSGWKETQYF
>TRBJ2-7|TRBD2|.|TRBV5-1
TGCGCCACCAGGACTAGCGGGGACTCCTACGAGCAGTACTTC
CATRTSGDSYEQYF
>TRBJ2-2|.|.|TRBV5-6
TGTGCCAGCAGCCCGCAGGGGGGAAGCACCGGGGAGCTGTTTTTT
CASSPQGGSTGELFF
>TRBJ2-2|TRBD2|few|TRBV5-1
TGCGCCAGCAGACCCACTAGCGGAGCGAACACCGGGGAGCTGTTTTTT
CASRPTSGANTGELFF
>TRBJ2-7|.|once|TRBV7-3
TGTGCCAGCAGCCCCTCGCGGGGCAGGGTGCTTATGAGCGAGCAGTACTTC
CASSPSRGRVLMSEQYF
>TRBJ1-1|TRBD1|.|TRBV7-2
TGTGCCAGCAGCCCCCCCGGGACAGGGTCAGGCACTGAAGCTTTCTTT
CASSPPGTGSGTEAFF
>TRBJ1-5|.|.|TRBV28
TGTGCCAGCAGTGCACAACAGAGGGGCCCTCTAGGAGCCACAGGACATCAGCCCCAGCATTTT
CASSAQQRGPLGATGHQPQHF
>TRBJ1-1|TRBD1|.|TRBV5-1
TGCGCCAGCAGCTTTCAGGGGGAAGAAGCTTTCTTT
CASSFQGEEAFF
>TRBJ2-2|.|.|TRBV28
TGTGCCAGCATCCGGGGGGCGGGAGTGGCCACCGGGGAGCTGTTTTTT
CASIRGAGVATGELFF
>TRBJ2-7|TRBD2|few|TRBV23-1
TGCGCCAGCAGTCAAGTCTCCGGGAGGCCCTACGAGCAGTACTTC
CASSQVSGRPYEQYF
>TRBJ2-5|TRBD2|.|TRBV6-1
TGTGCCAGCAGTGATGCCCGGGGGGGGGTTTACTTC
CASSDARGGVYF
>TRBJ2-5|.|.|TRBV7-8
TGTGCCAGCAGCCCTCCGATCCAAGAGACCCAGTACTTC
CASSPPIQETQYF
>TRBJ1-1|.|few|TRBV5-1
TGCGCCAGCAGCGCCGATAGGGACACTGAAGCTTTCTTT
CASSADRDTEAFF
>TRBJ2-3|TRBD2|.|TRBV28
TGTGCCAGCAGTTCTAGCGGGAGAGATACGCAGTATTTT
CASSSSGRDTQYF
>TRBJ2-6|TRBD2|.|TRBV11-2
TGTGCCAGCAGCTCCCCGGGGGGAGCCAACGTCCTGACTTTC
CASSSPGGANVLTF
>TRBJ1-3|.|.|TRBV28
TGTGCCAGCAGTTTAGAGGCAGGAAACACCATATATTTT
CASSLEAGNTIYF
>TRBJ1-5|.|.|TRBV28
TGTGCCAGCAGTCTGGGGGTCTTGTCCCAGCATTTT
CASSLGVLSQHF
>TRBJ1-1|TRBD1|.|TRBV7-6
TGTGCCAGCAGCCCCGGACAGGGCGGAGTTGAAGCTTTCTTT
CASSPGQGGVEAFF
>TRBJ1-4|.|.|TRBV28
TGTGCCAGCAGTTTATTAGACAGGCATAATGAAAAACTGTTTTTT
CASSLLDRHNEKLFF
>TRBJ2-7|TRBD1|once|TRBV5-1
TGCGCCAGCAGCGCCACCTGGACAGGGCTCGGATACGAGCAGTACTTC
CASSATWTGLGYEQYF
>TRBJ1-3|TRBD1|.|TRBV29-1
TGCAGCGGCGGGAACAGGGGTTCTGGAAACACCATATATTTT
CSGGNRGSGNTIYF
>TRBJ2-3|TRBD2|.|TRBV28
TGTGCCAGCAGCTCACTAGCGGGAGGAGGAGATACGCAGTATTTT
CASSSLAGGGDTQYF